The 32 T cell receptor beta chains in this list originate from one sample, sequenced in a study of shared clonotypes between healthy human individuals. Some clones are missing from TCRdb's copy, which holds only in-frame ones; the method was immunoSEQ multiplex PCR. The table shows over a million clones, with approximately 97% occurring only once. Sequenced sample: naive CD4+ T cells sorted from blood. Subset here: CD45RA+ positively selected. All receptors come from a man in his thirties or forties in good health.

The chain uses TRBV27 and TRBJ2-7, with 9 bases aligning to TRBD2. The trim removed 2 bases at V and 2 bases at J, leaving 4 bases unmatched. Germline CDR1 is MNHEY and CDR2 is SMNVEV (reference sequence). CDR3 length: 15 amino acids. The CDR3, as DNA: TGTGCCAGCAGTTTACCTAGCGGGACCGCCTACGAGCAGTACTTC. This gives the protein CASSLPSGTAYEQYF.

This clone has a single count. The CDR3 DNA reads TGTGCCAGCAGTCTTACGAGACAGGGCAGCAATCAGCCCCAGCATTTT. Its translation is CASSLTRQGSNQPQHF. The V and J genes are TRBV13 and TRBJ1-5; 7 bases fit TRBD1. Germline CDR1 reads PRHDT; CDR2 reads FYEKMQ (reference sequence). The CDR3 contains 16 residues. The ends lost 6 bases at V and 1 base at J; junction bases unmatched: 9.

V is TRBV2 and J is TRBJ1-4; possibly TRBD1 for D (5 bases). Trimming took off 7 bases at V and 11 bases at J, with 26 bases between the two ends. CDR1 and CDR2 (germline): SNHLY, FYNNEI. This CDR3 spans 16 amino acids. CDR3 nucleotides: TGTGCCAGCAACACAGGCACAACGGGTAGAGTCGGGAAACTGTTTTTT. Amino acids: CASNTGTTGRVGKLFF. Based on the CDR3 plus reference TRBV2 and TRBJ1-4, the full variable domain is EPEVTQTPSHQVTQMGQEVILRCVPISNHLYFYWYRQILGQKVEFLVSFYNNEISEKSEIFDDQFSVERPDGSNFTLKIRSTKLEDSAMYFCASNTGTTGRVGKLFFGSGTQLSVL.

This clone turned up a few times. The V call is TRBV18, the J call TRBJ1-1, with D possibly being TRBD1 (5 bases). The CDR3 loop spans 14 amino acids. V shed 3 bases and J shed 4 bases, with 12 bases lying between them. Germline CDR1 KGHSH, CDR2 LQKENI. CDR3 region: CASSPGHGGTEAFF. The CDR3 DNA reads as TGTGCCAGCTCACCGGGCCACGGGGGCACTGAAGCTTTCTTT.

This clone showed up just once. This sequence joins TRBV7-8 and TRBJ2-6, with a possible D match to TRBD2 (6 bases). Germline V CDR1 and CDR2: SGHVS, FQNEAQ. V was trimmed by 5 bases and J by 0 bases, leaving 11 bases between them. This CDR3 is built from 16 residues. The CDR3 is CASSPLAVSGANVLTF. The CDR3 DNA follows: TGTGCCAGCAGCCCATTAGCGGTCTCTGGGGCCAACGTCCTGACTTTC.

The J gene is TRBJ1-5, the V gene TRBV5-1, with TRBD1 matching over 10 bases. Germline values: CDR1 SGHRS, CDR2 YFSETQ. V lost 2 bases and J lost 5; bases outside the gene matches: 7. The CDR3 contains 16 residues. CDR3 sequence (DNA): TGCGCCAGCAGCTTTTCCCCCGGGACAGGGGATCAGCCCCAGCATTTT. Translating gives CASSFSPGTGDQPQHF.

In its sample, this clone was seen once. The rearrangement uses TRBV4-1 and TRBJ1-2, with D unresolved. The V end was cut by 0 bases, the J end by 9 bases, with 14 bases between. This CDR3 has 14 residues. Per germline, CDR1 MGHRA and CDR2 YSYEKL. CDR3 sequence (DNA): TGCGCCAGCAGCCAAGACTGGGAGCCTATAAGCTACACCTTC. This gives the protein CASSQDWEPISYTF.

The chain links TRBV7-2 to TRBJ1-1, with a weak D call TRBD1 (6 bases). CDR3 size: 14 residues. Deletions cut 5 bases from V and 4 bases from J, with 14 bases between. Germline CDR1 reads SGHTA; CDR2 reads FQGNSA. The CDR3 region is CASSLRTASTEAFF. CDR3 nucleotides: TGTGCCAGCAGCCTTCGGACAGCATCCACTGAAGCTTTCTTT.

V usage is TRBV4-1 and J usage is TRBJ1-1; 11 nucleotides align to TRBD1. V trimming: 2 bases; J trimming: 7 bases; junction bases outside the gene matches: 6. This CDR3 region has 15 residues. Germline V gene data show CDR1 as MGHRA and CDR2 as YSYEKL. CDR3 region: CASSQLDRGQNEAFF. The CDR3 DNA reads TGCGCCAGCAGCCAATTGGACAGGGGGCAGAATGAAGCTTTCTTT.

The chain joins TRBV9 to TRBJ2-3, with 13 bases identical to TRBD2. Germline CDR1 and CDR2: SGDLS and YYNGEE. CDR3 length equals 16 residues. Losses at the gene ends were 4 bases for V and 6 bases for J; bases not matched to a gene: 8. In nucleotides, the CDR3 is TGTGCCAGCAGCCTTGGACTAGCGGGAGTTGAGGATACGCAGTATTTT. Translation: CASSLGLAGVEDTQYF.

This clone was seen a single time. This CDR3 reads CASSLLGGFNEKLFF. The CDR3 bases are TGTGCCAGCAGCTTGTTGGGGGGATTTAATGAAAAACTGTTTTTT. The rearrangement links TRBV5-4 to TRBJ1-4; tentatively, D is TRBD1 (5 bases). CDR1 SGHNT and CDR2 YYREEE come from the germline V gene (reference sequence). The CDR3 is made up of 15 amino acids. Trimming took off 1 base at V and 4 bases at J, with 11 bases between the two ends. Filled out from reference TRBV5-4 and TRBJ1-4, the complete variable domain reads ETGVTQSPTHLIKTRGQQVTLRCSSQSGHNTVSWYQQALGQGPQFIFQYYREEENGRGNFPPRFSGLQFPNYSSELNVNALELDDSALYLCASSLLGGFNEKLFFGSGTQLSVL.

This rearrangement joins TRBV5-1 to TRBJ2-3; D is unclear. The CDR3 consists of 13 residues. V gave up 7 bases and J gave up 3 bases, with 12 bases separating them. Per germline, CDR1 SGHRS and CDR2 YFSETQ. Here the CDR3 reads CASQPVATDTQYF. CDR3 sequence (DNA): TGCGCCAGCCAGCCAGTTGCGACAGATACGCAGTATTTT.

In the case of this clone: Other DNA sequences of this sample code for an identical CDR3. This sequence joins TRBV5-1 and TRBJ1-4, with D perhaps matching TRBD1 (6 bases). V lost 1 base and J lost 8, with 12 bases in between. CDR1 and CDR2 (germline): SGHRS, YFSETQ. The CDR3 contains 14 residues. The CDR3 is CASSLLGAGEKLFF. CDR3 DNA sequence: TGCGCCAGCAGCTTGTTGGGGGCTGGAGAAAAACTGTTTTTT.

The V gene is TRBV29-1, the J gene TRBJ2-2; the D is unclear. V was cut by 6 bases and J by 2 bases, with 10 bases left in between. CDR3 size: 13 residues. CDR1 and CDR2 from the germline V gene are SQVTM and ANQGSEA. The CDR3 DNA reads as TGCAGCGTCTACAAGCAAAACACCGGGGAGCTGTTTTTT. Protein product: CSVYKQNTGELFF.

The rearrangement joins TRBV9 to TRBJ1-1; 10 nucleotides agree with TRBD1. Germline-derived CDR1 and CDR2 are SGDLS and YYNGEE. With V trimmed by 3 bases and J by 7 bases, 9 bases remained unmatched. There are 15 residues in the CDR3. This CDR3 is CASSAHLGQGVEAFF. DNA for the CDR3: TGTGCCAGCAGCGCCCACCTTGGACAGGGGGTTGAAGCTTTCTTT.

The J gene is TRBJ2-3, the V gene TRBV10-1; D is unresolved. Germline assignment: CDR1 WNHNN and CDR2 SYGVQD (reference sequence). This CDR3 is 14 amino acids long. V shed 5 bases and J shed 4 bases, with 13 bases lying between them. CDR3 DNA: TGCGCCAGCAGTACTACCAAGGGTGCAGATACGCAGTATTTT. Translated: CASSTTKGADTQYF.

The chain recombines TRBV15 with TRBJ2-7; 9 bases are shared with TRBD1. CDR1 and CDR2 from the germline V gene are LNHNV and YYDKDF (reference sequence). This CDR3 is built from 15 residues. Losses at the gene ends were 0 bases for V and 3 bases for J; bases not matched to a gene: 3. The CDR3 DNA reads TGTGCCACCAGCAGAGATTGGGGACAGGGCTACGAGCAGTACTTC. Protein product: CATSRDWGQGYEQYF.

The chain links TRBV7-9 to TRBJ2-7; D possibly corresponds to TRBD1 (5 bases). The length of the CDR3 is 14 residues. Looked up from germline, CDR1 is SEHNR and CDR2 is FQNEAQ (reference sequence). V was cut by 0 bases and J by 5 bases, with 11 bases left in between. CDR3 loop: CASSLAARADEQYF. CDR3 bases: TGTGCCAGCAGCTTAGCTGCCAGGGCTGACGAGCAGTACTTC. Full variable domain (remainder filled in from reference TRBV7-9 and TRBJ2-7): DTGVSQNPRHKITKRGQNVTFRCDPISEHNRLYWYRQTLGQGPEFLTYFQNEAQLEKSRLLSDRFSAERPKGSFSTLEIQRTEQGDSAMYLCASSLAARADEQYFGPGTRLTVT.

This clone has only one observation. The V gene is TRBV18, the J gene TRBJ1-5; unclear D gene. The V gene lost 3 bases and the J gene lost 7 bases, with 16 bases spanning the gap. The CDR3 extends over 15 amino acids. The germline CDR1 and CDR2 sequences are KGHSH and LQKENI. The CDR3 loop is CASSPAGTRIQPQHF. DNA for the CDR3: TGTGCCAGCTCACCGGCCGGTACGAGGATCCAGCCCCAGCATTTT.

The chain carries TRBV11-3 and TRBJ1-1; D is unclear. This CDR3 region has 12 residues. Germline V gene sequence: CDR1 SGHNT, CDR2 YENEEA. V lost 4 bases and J 3 bases, leaving 6 bases between the germline ends. CDR3 sequence (DNA): TGTGCCAGCAGCTCCGACGACACTGAAGCTTTCTTT. Translated: CASSSDDTEAFF. Full variable domain (outside the CDR3, taken from reference TRBV11-3 and TRBJ1-1): EAGVVQSPRYKIIEKKQPVAFWCNPISGHNTLYWYLQNLGQGPELLIRYENEEAVDDSQLPKDRFSAERLKGVDSTLKIQPAELGDSAVYLCASSSDDTEAFFGQGTRLTVV.

This clone was seen only once. The J gene is TRBJ2-1, the V gene TRBV5-1; TRBD2 aligns across 7 bases. J lost 2 bases, V lost 2 bases, and 16 bases had no gene match. CDR3 length: 19 residues. Germline CDR1 is SGHRS and CDR2 is YFSETQ. The CDR3 reads CASSFAKGARTSTYNEQFF. DNA for the CDR3: TGCGCCAGCAGCTTCGCCAAAGGGGCCAGGACTAGTACCTACAATGAGCAGTTCTTC.

This clone was detected only once. The chain carries TRBV5-1 and TRBJ1-1; D uncertain. Germline CDR1 and CDR2: SGHRS and YFSETQ. With 0 bases removed from V and 3 bases from J, the gap between germline ends came to 9 bases. The CDR3 covers 14 residues. The DNA for the CDR3 is TGCGCCAGCAGCTTGGTTATTGGGGACACTGAAGCTTTCTTT. It specifies CASSLVIGDTEAFF.

This clone was counted only a few times. The genes are TRBV5-4 and TRBJ1-1; a possible D gene is TRBD1 (6 bases). The CDR3 runs to 14 residues. Trimming pared 5 bases from V and 5 bases from J, leaving 16 bases between. Germline V gene data show CDR1 as SGHNT and CDR2 as YYREEE (reference sequence). The CDR3 DNA reads TGTGCCAGCAGGACTCAGGGGAGTGATACTGAAGCTTTCTTT. This translates into CASRTQGSDTEAFF.

This chain uses TRBV5-4 with TRBJ2-5; D is possibly TRBD2 (7 bases). CDR1 SGHNT and CDR2 YYREEE come from the germline V gene (reference sequence). V gave up 3 bases and J gave up 4 bases, with 13 bases separating them. The CDR3 length is 14 residues. The CDR3 protein is CASSSNREGETQYF. The CDR3 DNA follows: TGTGCCAGCAGCTCCAACAGGGAGGGAGAGACCCAGTACTTC.

This clone has only one observation. The chain uses TRBV6-6 and TRBJ1-4, with D possibly being TRBD1 (5 bases). Trimming stripped 7 bases from V and 5 bases from J, with 14 bases between. This CDR3 comprises 14 residues. CDR1 and CDR2 (germline): MNHNY, SVGAGI (reference sequence). The CDR3 DNA reads TGTGCCAGCAACCCCCGGGGCGGGAATGAAAAACTGTTTTTT. It specifies CASNPRGGNEKLFF.

The J gene is TRBJ2-2, the V gene TRBV18; the match to TRBD2 covers 12 bases. Trimming took 3 bases from V and 6 from J; bases not matched to a gene: 5. The CDR3 has 16 residues. CDR1 is KGHSH and CDR2 is LQKENI in the germline V gene. In nucleotides, the CDR3 is TGTGCCAGCTCACCCCTGACTAGCGGGAGTCCCGGGGAGCTGTTTTTT. Translated, it gives CASSPLTSGSPGELFF.

The chain couples TRBV7-6 to TRBJ1-5; D possibly corresponds to TRBD1 (6 bases). The CDR3 has 16 residues. Trimming left V 6 bases short and J 5 bases short, with 20 bases between. Per germline, CDR1 SGHVS and CDR2 FNYEAQ. CDR3 sequence: CASSPHIWGGDQPQHF. As DNA, the CDR3 is TGTGCCAGCAGTCCTCACATTTGGGGGGGCGATCAGCCCCAGCATTTT.

The rearrangement uses TRBV7-2 and TRBJ2-2; D possibly corresponds to TRBD2 (5 bases). Germline values: CDR1 SGHTA, CDR2 FQGNSA. V was clipped by 1 base and J by 6 bases, with 12 bases between them. The CDR3 is made up of 15 amino acids. As DNA, the CDR3 is TGTGCCAGCAGCTTAGTGGGGAGTTATTCCGGGGAGCTGTTTTTT. This sequence encodes CASSLVGSYSGELFF.

The rearrangement uses TRBV20-1 and TRBJ2-5; no firm D call. CDR3 length: 11 amino acids. The V end lost 5 bases, the J end lost 7 bases, and 11 bases lay between the germline ends. Looked up from germline, CDR1 is DFQATT and CDR2 is SNEGSKA (reference sequence). As DNA, the CDR3 is TGCAGTGCTCGACTTACCCCGACCCAGTACTTC. It yields the protein CSARLTPTQYF.

This rearrangement joins TRBV7-9 to TRBJ1-5; 9 bases agree with TRBD1. J lost 5 bases, V lost 5 bases, and 10 bases had no gene match. Germline values: CDR1 SEHNR, CDR2 FQNEAQ (reference sequence). The CDR3 contains 16 residues. The CDR3 DNA reads TGTGCCAGCAGCCCACTGTCGGGACAGGGTTATCAGCCCCAGCATTTT. The encoded protein is CASSPLSGQGYQPQHF.

The chain combines TRBV18 with TRBJ1-5; the D gene is possibly TRBD1 (5 bases). V lost 5 bases and J 11 bases, leaving 28 bases between the germline ends. The CDR3 sequence is 17 residues long. Germline assignment: CDR1 KGHSH and CDR2 LQKENI. The CDR3 is CASSKTGTGTPAMAQHF. The CDR3 coding sequence is TGTGCCAGCTCAAAGACTGGGACCGGGACTCCAGCAATGGCCCAGCATTTT.

V usage is TRBV4-1 and J usage is TRBJ1-3, with D possibly being TRBD1 (5 bases). CDR3 length equals 13 residues. Trimming removed 4 bases at V and 5 bases at J, with 9 bases between. Germline V gene data show CDR1 as MGHRA and CDR2 as YSYEKL. The CDR3 region is CASSLDSRNTIYF. In DNA, the CDR3 is TGCGCCAGCAGCCTTGACAGTCGAAACACCATATATTTT.